These 23 T cell receptor delta chains came from one sample sequenced in a study of γδ T cells in repeated Plasmodium falciparum infection. Vgamma9/Vdelta2+ and Vdelta2-negative gammadelta T cells were flow-sorted from PBMC for bulk sequencing. TCRdb reprocessed the multiplex PCR reads using CATT. The sample consists of under 65,000 delta-chain clones, around 1.7% of them appearing once. Sequencing was done on a sample of gamma-delta T cells from blood. All receptors come from a pool of human donors (malaria-infected and uninfected, not separated).

This clone has a handful of counts. TCRdb has a much larger clone's protein, which differs at residue 9 from the translation of this DNA, likely because of a read error; what is shown is the protein translated from the DNA. The chain combines TRDV1 with TRDJ1; 12 bases line up with TRDD3. TCRdb carries no J gene annotation; the J gene was assigned here by matching the DNA with germline. CDR1 TSWWSYY and CDR2 QGS come from the germline V gene. The CDR3 has 24 amino acids. V lost 4 bases and J lost 0; bases outside the gene matches: 27. The CDR3 DNA reads TGTGCTCTTGGGGGATCTTCCCTTCTCCTCTCCTGGGGGATACGTAGTTGGTACACCGATAAACTCATCTTT. This codes for CALGGSSLLLSWGIRSWYTDKLIF.

Turning to this clone: TCRdb shows a much larger clone's protein in place of this DNA's translation, and the two differ at residue 20, likely through a read error; the protein shown is translated from the DNA. This chain's CDR3 is CACDTGDWGISRTSSRDTRRMFF. CDR3 coding DNA: TGTGCCTGTGACACCGGGGACTGGGGGATATCGCGGACCAGCTCCCGGGACACCCGACGGATGTTTTTC. The chain employs TRDV2 and TRDJ3, with 11 bases aligning to TRDD3. TCRdb does not report a J gene; here it was assigned by matching the DNA to germline references. Germline-derived CDR1 and CDR2 are GEAIGNYY and EKD. The CDR3 sequence is 23 residues long.

Comments on this clone: A far larger clone lies a single base away; this is likely a read error. This sample also contains other DNA sequences that code for the same CDR3. CDR3 DNA: TGTGCCTGTGACACCGTTGGTAGCGCGGTAAAAGGGGGATATGCAGCCGCCACCGATAAACTCATCTTT. This translates into CACDTVGSAVKGGYAAATDKLIF. The chain uses TRDV2 and TRDJ1; TRDD3 matches at 8 bases. No J gene was available from TCRdb, and it was assigned here by a germline match of the DNA. Germline V gene sequence: CDR1 GEAIGNYY, CDR2 EKD. There are 23 residues in the CDR3. The V and J ends lost 0 bases and 1 base, in that order; junction bases with no gene match: 27.

This clone showed up many times. The TCRdb protein, from a much larger clone, departs from this DNA's translation at residue 4, likely by read error; the protein shown derives from the DNA. This chain connects TRDV1 to TRDJ1; a possible D gene is TRDD3 (6 bases). TCRdb carries no J gene annotation; the J gene was assigned here by matching the DNA with germline. CDR3 size: 19 residues. Germline-derived CDR1 and CDR2 are TSWWSYY and QGS. The CDR3 region has the DNA TGTGCTCTTGAGGAAGGCGCTGGGGCCCGGAGAGGGTACACCGATAAACTCATCTTT. Translated: CALEEGAGARRGYTDKLIF.

A word on this clone: Translating this DNA gives a protein that differs at residue 6 from the TCRdb one, which belongs to a much larger clone; a read error is likely, and the protein shown is this translation. The CDR3 sequence is CALGEFPIPGKLIF. CDR3 nucleotides: TGTGCTCTTGGGGAATTTCCGATACCGGGTAAACTCATCTTT. The chain is built from TRDV1 and TRDJ1; D possibly corresponds to TRDD3 (5 bases). Germline CDR1 and CDR2: TSWWSYY and QGS. V gave up 2 bases and J gave up 7 bases, with 14 bases separating them. The CDR3 contains 14 residues.

This clone was recorded many times. A far larger clone lies a single base away; this is likely a read error. Other DNA sequences in this specimen translate into the identical CDR3. The V gene is TRDV2, the J gene TRDJ1; 10 nucleotides agree with TRDD3. V gave up 7 bases and J gave up 0 bases; unmatched junction bases: 16. Germline V CDR1 and CDR2: GEAIGNYY, EKD. CDR3 length equals 18 residues. CDR3 in amino acids: CACDHSSLGDPYTDKLIF. The CDR3 coding sequence is TGTGCCTGCGACCATTCTTCACTGGGGGATCCGTACACCGATAAACTCATCTTT.

This clone was counted many times. V and J are TRDV1 and TRDJ1, with 7 bases fitting TRDD3. The V segment lost 4 bases and the J segment 0 bases; nucleotides outside the gene matches: 14. Germline V lookup: CDR1 TSWWSYY, CDR2 QGS. CDR3 size: 18 residues. The CDR3 loop is CALGVLYATGDYTDKLIF. The DNA for the CDR3 is TGTGCTCTTGGGGTTCTCTACGCTACTGGGGACTACACCGATAAACTCATCTTT.

A remark on this clone: TCRdb's protein for this DNA is that of a much larger clone and differs from the translation at residue 13, likely a read error; the protein shown is the DNA translation. DNA for the CDR3: TGTGCCTGTGATAATCCCGCCTTCCTTGACTGCGGGTGCACCGATAAACTCATCTTT. Protein product: CACDNPAFLDCGCTDKLIF. The chain recombines TRDV2 with TRDJ1; TRDD2 matches at 7 bases. Matching the DNA to germline supplied the J gene, which TCRdb does not give. V gave up 4 bases and J gave up 1 base; unmatched junction bases: 20. Germline V gene sequence: CDR1 GEAIGNYY, CDR2 EKD. The CDR3 has 19 residues.

Points on this clone: TCRdb assigns this DNA the protein of a much larger clone, which departs from its translation at residue 10; this likely reflects a read error, and the protein shown comes from translating the DNA. CDR3 nucleotides: TGTGCTCTTGGGGAACCAACCTTCCTAACCTCTTTTAATGATGGGGGATTCCGGTACACCGATAAACTCATCTTT. Its translation: CALGEPTFLTSFNDGGFRYTDKLIF. The chain employs TRDV1 and TRDJ1, with D perhaps matching TRDD2 or TRDD3 (8 bases each). The V gene's germline CDR1 is TSWWSYY and CDR2 QGS. CDR3 size: 25 residues. V lost 1 base and J lost 0, with 39 bases in between.

This clone was seen repeatedly, ten times or more. A read error likely explains this, since a far larger clone differs by one base. The same CDR3 is also encoded by other DNA sequences in this sample. The chain recombines TRDV2 with TRDJ3; 7 bases agree with TRDD3. The J gene is not listed in TCRdb, so it was assigned here from a DNA match to germline. Germline CDR1 is GEAIGNYY and CDR2 is EKD. The CDR3 loop spans 18 amino acids. CDR3 loop: CACDTGGFSSWDTRQMFF. The CDR3 bases are TGTGCCTGTGACACCGGGGGATTTAGCTCCTGGGACACCCGGCAGATGTTTTTC.

Of note for this clone: A far bigger clonotype differs at one base, so this is likely a read error. In the same sample, other DNA sequences code for this CDR3. The chain is built from TRAV38-2/DV8 and TRDJ1; 11 bases line up with TRDD3. No J gene was available from TCRdb, and it was assigned here by a germline match of the DNA. The CDR3 spans 18 residues. In germline, CDR1 is TSESDYY, CDR2 QEAYKQQN. CDR3 DNA sequence: TGTGCCTATAGGAGCAGGTACACTACTACTGGGGGATATTATAAACTCATCTTT. Its translation: CAYRSRYTTTGGYYKLIF.

This clone was observed a handful of times. A far larger clone is one nucleotide away, so this likely arose from a read error. Other DNA sequences in the sample encode the same CDR3. The genes are TRDV1 and TRDJ1; 12 positions match TRDD3. As TCRdb names no J gene, one was assigned here on the basis of a DNA match to germline. The CDR3 extends over 25 amino acids. V was clipped by 3 bases and J by 1 base; unmatched bases: 30. CDR1 is TSWWSYY and CDR2 is QGS in the germline V gene. Written as DNA, the CDR3 is TGTGCTCTTGGGGAGCAGGGCAATCCTACGAACAAAGTCTGGGGGATACGATGGCCCACCGATAAACTCATCTTT. This translates into CALGEQGNPTNKVWGIRWPTDKLIF.

As for this clone: One base separates it from a far larger clone, so it is likely a read error. This sample includes further DNA sequences coding for the same CDR3. This chain connects TRDV1 to TRDJ3; the match to TRDD3 covers 9 bases. Germline CDR1 and CDR2: TSWWSYY and QGS. V dropped 0 bases and J dropped 1; count of bases not matched to a gene: 19. There are 24 residues in the CDR3. Here the CDR3 reads CALGELRTGGYCKGGSWDTRQMFF. CDR3 nucleotide sequence: TGTGCTCTTGGGGAACTAAGAACGGGGGGATACTGCAAGGGAGGGTCCTGGGACACCCGACAGATGTTTTTC.

This clone has more than one count but fewer than ten. TCRdb's protein, taken from a much larger clone, differs from this DNA's translation at residue 7, likely owing to a read error; the protein displayed comes from the DNA. The CDR3 DNA sequence: TGTGCTCTTGGGGCCCCTATTGGGCCTGACTGGGGGATATTGACGTACACCGATAAACTCATCTTT. Protein: CALGAPIGPDWGILTYTDKLIF. The chain combines TRDV1 with TRDJ1; 11 bases are shared with TRDD3. The J gene, absent from TCRdb, was called here by matching the DNA to germline. CDR3 length: 22 residues. The V gene's germline CDR1 is TSWWSYY and CDR2 QGS. V gave up 4 bases and J gave up 0 bases; unmatched junction bases: 22.

With respect to this clone: This DNA's translation differs at residue 10 from TCRdb's protein, which comes from a much larger clone; a read error is likely, and the protein shown is translated from the DNA. The chain carries TRDV1 and TRDJ1; D ambiguous. Assignment of the J gene here rests on matching the DNA to germline, because TCRdb gives none. Germline V gene data show CDR1 as TSWWSYY and CDR2 as QGS. This CDR3 is built from 21 residues. Trimming took off 1 base at V and 0 bases at J, with 27 bases between the two ends. The CDR3 region is CALGEPPLHARGTLYTDKLIF. Written as DNA, the CDR3 is TGTGCTCTTGGGGAACCCCCTTTACACGCACGGGGTACATTATACACCGATAAACTCATCTTT.

Details on this clone: This may be a read error: a much more frequent sequence differs by one nucleotide. CDR3 residues: CALKGAFLCTGRRGLIF. The CDR3 DNA follows: TGTGCCTTAAAAGGGGCCTTCCTCTGTACTGGGAGAAGAGGACTCATCTTT. The V call is TRDV3, the J call TRDJ1; TRDD2 is a possible D gene (7 bases). Assignment of the J gene here rests on matching the DNA to germline, because TCRdb gives none. The V gene's germline CDR1 is TVYSNPD and CDR2 GDNSRS (reference sequence). There are 17 residues in the CDR3. Trimming removed 3 bases from V and 10 bases from J, with 33 bases in between.

This clone was seen at least ten times. TCRdb's entry gives the protein of a much larger clone, which mismatches this DNA's translation at residue 6, likely from a read error; the protein reported here is translated from the DNA. The rearrangement links TRDV2 to TRDJ1; tentative D call: TRDD3 (5 bases). With 3 bases removed from V and 3 bases from J, the gap between germline ends came to 22 bases. Germline CDR1 GEAIGNYY, CDR2 EKD. The CDR3 spans 17 residues. DNA of the CDR3: TGTGCCTGTGACCGGGCTCCCGGGGTGGGGTCCCCCGATAAACTCATCTTT. This encodes CACDRAPGVGSPDKLIF.

This clone showed up many times. The protein given by TCRdb reflects a much larger clone and differs at residue 13 from this DNA's translation, likely from a read error; the protein shown is the DNA's translation. The V call is TRDV1, the J call TRDJ1; no definite D call. Germline V gene lookup returns CDR1 TSWWSYY and CDR2 QGS. The CDR3 covers 16 residues. DNA of the CDR3: TGTGCTCTTGGGGAAACGACGCGCTGGTTAAACGATGAACTCATCTTT. Translated, it gives CALGETTRWLNDELIF.

This clone was observed at least ten times. A far larger clone lies a single base away; this is likely a read error. Distinct nucleotide sequences in the sample also encode this CDR3. V and J are TRDV1 and TRDJ1; 10 nucleotides match TRDD3. Per germline, CDR1 TSWWSYY and CDR2 QGS. The ends lost 3 bases at V and 0 bases at J; junction bases unmatched: 16. CDR3 length: 20 residues. The CDR3 DNA reads TGTGCTCTTGGGGACCAGTTTCCTGCGTGGGGGATACACTACACCGATAAACTCATCTTT. It is translated as CALGDQFPAWGIHYTDKLIF.

This clone turned up a few times. TCRdb's protein for this DNA is that of a much larger clone and differs from the translation at residue 16, likely a read error; the protein shown is the DNA translation. The chain combines TRDV1 with TRDJ1; 13 positions match TRDD3. The J gene is not listed in TCRdb, so it was assigned here from a DNA match to germline. Germline lookup yields CDR1 TSWWSYY and CDR2 QGS. Trimming took 5 bases from V and 4 from J; bases not matched to a gene: 22. This CDR3 is 21 amino acids long. The CDR3 here is CALGKAFPPNYWGIRDDKLIF. The CDR3 DNA is TGTGCTCTTGGGAAGGCCTTCCCACCCAACTACTGGGGGATACGCGACGATAAACTCATCTTT.

This clone was seen ten or more times. The translation of this DNA and the TCRdb protein of a much larger clone differ at residue 14, probably owing to a read error; the protein shown here is translated from the DNA. The J gene is TRDJ1, the V gene TRDV1; 8 bases are a match to TRDD3. TCRdb does not report a J gene; here it was assigned by matching the DNA to germline references. Germline values: CDR1 TSWWSYY, CDR2 QGS. With V trimmed by 3 bases and J by 2 bases, 26 bases remained unmatched. This CDR3 region has 22 residues. The chain's CDR3 is CALGDLILQLLLGGTGTDKLIF. The DNA for the CDR3 is TGTGCTCTTGGGGACCTTATCCTTCAACTTCTACTGGGGGGTACGGGGACCGATAAACTCATCTTT.

This clone appeared a few times. The protein TCRdb gives is from a much larger clone and does not agree with this DNA's translation at residue 4, likely a read error; the protein shown here comes from the DNA. The rearrangement uses TRDV3 and TRDJ1; 8 bases map to TRDD2. The J gene is absent in TCRdb and was assigned here via DNA matching to germline. The CDR3 is made up of 24 amino acids. V gave up 3 bases and J gave up 0 bases; unmatched junction bases: 36. Germline V gene lookup returns CDR1 TVYSNPD and CDR2 GDNSRS (reference sequence). The CDR3 sequence: CAFAALRPSYIRTGIARYTDKLIF. The DNA for the CDR3 is TGTGCCTTCGCAGCTCTAAGGCCTTCCTATATACGTACCGGCATTGCTCGGTACACCGATAAACTCATCTTT.

This clone has at least ten counts. This likely came from a read error, as a far larger clone is one base away. At the DNA level, this CDR3 is encoded by other sequences in the same sample as well. The genes are TRDV1 and TRDJ1, with a possible D match to TRDD3 (5 bases). Germline V gene sequence: CDR1 TSWWSYY, CDR2 QGS. The CDR3 is 17 amino acids. CDR3 sequence reads: CALGELERAGESRKLIF. The CDR3, as DNA: TGTGCTCTTGGGGAACTTGAAAGAGCCGGGGAATCACGAAAACTCATCTTC.